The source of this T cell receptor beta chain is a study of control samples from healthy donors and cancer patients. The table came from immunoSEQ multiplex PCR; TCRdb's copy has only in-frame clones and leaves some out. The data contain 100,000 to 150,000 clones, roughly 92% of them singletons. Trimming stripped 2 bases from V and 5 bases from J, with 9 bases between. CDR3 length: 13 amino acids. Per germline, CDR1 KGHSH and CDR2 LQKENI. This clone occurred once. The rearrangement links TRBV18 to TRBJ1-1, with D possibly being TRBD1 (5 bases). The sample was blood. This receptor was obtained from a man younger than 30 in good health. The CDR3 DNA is TGTGCCAGCTCACCAGGGGCGAAGACTGAAGCTTTCTTT. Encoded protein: CASSPGAKTEAFF.